This is a list of T cell receptor beta chains from one sample in a study of blood T cell repertoires in COVID-19. Repertoires were generated with immunoSEQ multiplex PCR, while TCRdb's copy carries only in-frame clones and drops some. The sample contains tens of thousands of clones, roughly 70% of which appear only once. The sequencing input was peripheral blood. The receptors derive from a boy under 10 years old with active or convalescent COVID-19. Each CDR3 is given with its conserved first and last residue. D genes are given only for firm matches. For some rows the clone size is stated as once, few or many, or as a class when expanded; others skip it.

TRBV6-1,TRBJ2-7,.,.,CASSEYLQGEQYF,TGTGCCAGCAGTGAATATTTGCAGGGCGAGCAGTACTTC
TRBV9,TRBJ2-3,TRBD1,once,CASSALQGSTDTQYF,TGTGCCAGCAGCGCCTTACAGGGGAGCACAGATACGCAGTATTTT
TRBV6-5,TRBJ2-7,.,once,CASRTQTGFYGQYF,TGTGCCAGCAGAACCCAGACAGGCTTTTATGGGCAGTACTTC
TRBV11-2,TRBJ1-4,TRBD1,once,CASSLDSVHRDRLFF,TGTGCCAGCAGCTTAGATTCGGTCCACAGGGACAGACTGTTTTTT
TRBV11-1,TRBJ2-2,.,.,CASSGGLNTGELFF,TGTGCCAGCAGCGGGGGCCTGAACACCGGGGAGCTGTTTTTT
TRBV3-1/TRBV3-2,TRBJ1-1,.,.,CASSQARWNTEAFF,TGTGCCAGCAGCCAAGCGCGATGGAACACTGAAGCTTTCTTT
TRBV11-2,TRBJ1-4,.,.,CASSSRDLKLFF,TGTGCCAGCAGCTCCCGGGACTTAAAACTGTTTTTT
TRBV9,TRBJ1-1,TRBD1,.,CASSVAPPTGGGAEAFF,TGTGCCAGCAGCGTAGCCCCCCCTACAGGGGGAGGTGCTGAAGCTTTCTTT
TRBV5-1,TRBJ1-3,.,.,CASSWAGDRSGNTIYF,TGCGCCAGCAGCTGGGCAGGTGATCGCTCTGGAAACACCATATATTTT
TRBV7-9,TRBJ1-1,.,.,CASSSTVGSYTEAFF,TGTGCCAGCAGCTCCACAGTTGGGTCGTATACTGAAGCTTTCTTT
TRBV5-4,TRBJ1-1,.,few,CASSLDRNTEAFF,TGTGCCAGCAGCTTGGACAGGAACACTGAAGCTTTCTTT
TRBV7-2,TRBJ2-3,.,.,CASSSWGLAVDTQYF,TGTGCCAGCAGCTCGTGGGGCTTAGCTGTAGATACGCAGTATTTT
TRBV30,TRBJ2-1,.,once,CAWGRSVRPTEQFF,TGTGCCTGGGGGAGGTCTGTCCGCCCCACTGAGCAGTTCTTC
TRBV19,TRBJ1-2,TRBD1,.,CASTRDRVIYGYTF,TGTGCCAGTACGAGGGACAGGGTCATCTATGGCTACACCTTC
TRBV9,TRBJ1-3,.,.,CASSPKLWSGNTIYF,TGTGCCAGCAGTCCAAAACTATGGTCTGGAAACACCATATATTTT
TRBV28,TRBJ1-1,.,.,CASTLTANTEAFF,TGTGCCAGCACCCTGACTGCGAACACTGAAGCTTTCTTT
TRBV5-4,TRBJ1-1,TRBD1,.,CASSLGRGGYRTGGFTEAFF,TGTGCCAGCAGCTTAGGACGGGGTGGTTATAGAACAGGGGGTTTCACTGAAGCTTTCTTT
TRBV7-9,TRBJ2-7,TRBD1,.,CASGNRGQAYEQYF,TGTGCCAGCGGTAACAGGGGGCAAGCCTACGAGCAGTACTTC
TRBV15,TRBJ1-4,TRBD1,.,CATSRGQGDRVTEKLFF,TGTGCCACCAGCAGGGGTCAGGGGGACAGGGTTACTGAAAAACTGTTTTTT
TRBV19,TRBJ1-2,.,.,CATQTGTGGYTF,TGTGCCACCCAAACAGGGACCGGGGGCTACACCTTC
TRBV19,TRBJ1-5,TRBD1,.,CASSPRGTGTFRDNQPQHF,TGTGCCAGTAGCCCGAGGGGGACAGGCACCTTTCGGGACAATCAGCCCCAGCATTTT
TRBV5-1,TRBJ2-1,TRBD2,few,CASTELRTSGGSSSYNEQFF,TGCGCCAGCACCGAACTTCGGACTAGCGGGGGCTCGAGCTCCTACAATGAGCAGTTCTTC
TRBV6-5,TRBJ1-4,TRBD1,.,CASSYSRDRNEKLFF,TGTGCCAGCAGTTACTCGCGGGACAGAAATGAAAAACTGTTTTTT
TRBV28,TRBJ1-2,TRBD1,once,CASSRTGHNYGYTF,TGTGCCAGCAGCCGGACAGGGCACAACTATGGCTACACCTTC
TRBV5-1,TRBJ2-2,TRBD1,.,CASSLVGGDTGELFF,TGCGCCAGCAGCTTGGTAGGGGGCGACACCGGGGAGCTGTTTTTT
TRBV19,TRBJ1-6,.,.,CASSWAAYSPLHF,TGTGCCAGTAGTTGGGCAGCTTATTCACCCCTCCACTTT
TRBV28,TRBJ2-1,TRBD1,.,CASSSSGTGNNEQFF,TGTGCCAGCAGTTCATCCGGGACAGGGAACAATGAGCAGTTCTTC
TRBV7-9,TRBJ1-2,TRBD1,.,CASSKDRAHATNYGYTF,TGTGCCAGCAGCAAAGACAGGGCACACGCTACTAACTATGGCTACACCTTC
TRBV10-2,TRBJ2-3,TRBD2,.,CASSVAGLSDTQYF,TGCGCCAGCAGTGTAGCGGGATTATCAGATACGCAGTATTTT
TRBV5-1,TRBJ2-5,.,.,CASSPQGIQETQYF,TGCGCCAGCAGCCCGCAGGGAATCCAAGAGACCCAGTACTTC
TRBV29-1,TRBJ1-1,TRBD1,few,CSLWAPGTAVEAFF,TGCAGCCTTTGGGCTCCCGGGACAGCAGTCGAAGCTTTCTTT
TRBV9,TRBJ2-1,TRBD1,once,CASSVAGVGTAVRNEQFF,TGTGCCAGCAGCGTAGCCGGGGTGGGGACAGCAGTCCGCAATGAGCAGTTCTTC
TRBV28,TRBJ1-2,.,.,CASSLRSSNGYTF,TGTGCCAGCAGTTTACGGAGTAGTAATGGCTACACCTTC
TRBV29-1,TRBJ1-2,TRBD1,.,CSVVTGGQRGGYTF,TGCAGCGTTGTTACAGGGGGCCAGCGGGGAGGCTACACCTTC
TRBV15,TRBJ1-1,TRBD1,.,CATYYDRVGQNTEAFF,TGTGCCACCTATTACGACAGGGTCGGGCAAAACACTGAAGCTTTCTTT
TRBV10-3,TRBJ1-2,TRBD1,.,CAISESTGGGYGYTF,TGTGCCATCAGTGAGTCGACAGGGGGTGGCTATGGCTACACCTTC
TRBV28,TRBJ1-2,.,.,CASSSPTQGQNYGYTF,TGTGCCAGCAGTTCGCCCACGCAAGGACAGAACTATGGCTACACCTTC
TRBV6-5,TRBJ1-2,.,.,CASRQAERNGYTF,TGTGCCAGCCGACAGGCGGAACGCAATGGCTACACCTTC
TRBV18,TRBJ1-4,.,.,CASSAKGGNEKLFF,TGTGCCAGCTCCGCCAAGGGAGGGAATGAAAAACTGTTTTTT
TRBV10-3,TRBJ2-3,.,few,CATALATDTQYF,TGTGCCACAGCGCTCGCGACAGATACGCAGTATTTT
TRBV4-1,TRBJ2-4,.,many,CASSQELRVWDIQYF,TGCGCCAGCAGCCAAGAATTGAGGGTTTGGGACATTCAGTACTTC
TRBV27,TRBJ2-3,TRBD2,.,CASSERLAGDTQYF,TGTGCCAGCAGCGAAAGACTAGCGGGAGATACGCAGTATTTT
TRBV5-1,TRBJ1-3,.,.,CASSPSGNTIYF,TGCGCCAGCAGCCCTTCCGGAAACACCATATATTTT
TRBV6-2/TRBV6-3,TRBJ2-6,TRBD2,.,CASSGPRLARGGANVLTF,TGTGCCAGCAGTGGTCCGAGACTAGCTAGGGGTGGGGCCAACGTCCTGACTTTC
TRBV7-9,TRBJ1-2,TRBD1,.,CASSFGQGVIYGYTF,TGTGCCAGCAGCTTCGGACAGGGGGTGATCTATGGCTACACCTTC
TRBV6-2/TRBV6-3,TRBJ2-1,TRBD2,few,CASSYRKREGSYNEQFF,TGTGCCAGCAGTTACCGGAAGCGGGAGGGGTCCTACAATGAGCAGTTCTTC
TRBV7-6,TRBJ1-1,.,.,CASSLSHSNTEAFF,TGTGCCAGCAGCTTAAGCCACTCGAACACTGAAGCTTTCTTT
TRBV20-1,TRBJ2-7,.,.,CSASLLGEQYF,TGCAGTGCTAGCCTACTAGGGGAGCAGTACTTC
TRBV11-3,TRBJ1-2,.,.,CASSLSTSYGYTF,TGTGCCAGCAGCTTATCCACAAGCTATGGCTACACCTTC
TRBV19,TRBJ2-3,TRBD2,.,CASKKGLAGWDLSTDTQYF,TGTGCCAGTAAGAAAGGACTAGCGGGATGGGACCTCAGCACAGATACGCAGTATTTT
TRBV19,TRBJ1-5,.,few,CASSIYGAHQPQHF,TGTGCCAGTAGTATTTATGGGGCGCATCAGCCCCAGCATTTT
TRBV5-5,TRBJ2-1,.,.,CASRTGVETEQFF,TGTGCCAGCAGAACAGGAGTGGAGACTGAGCAGTTCTTC
TRBV15,TRBJ1-1,.,.,CATSRATGWATEAFF,TGTGCCACCAGCAGAGCTACAGGGTGGGCCACTGAAGCTTTCTTT
TRBV6-1,TRBJ1-4,.,once,CASSESRTNEKLFF,TGTGCCAGCAGTGAATCCAGAACTAATGAAAAACTGTTTTTT